This TCR beta chain was found in a study of blood T cell repertoires in COVID-19. Trimming took 2 bases from V and 3 from J; bases not matched to a gene: 3. Germline loops: CDR1 MNHNY, CDR2 SVGAGI (reference sequence). The CDR3 is made up of 15 amino acids. Authors' analysis steps: By means of reference gene primer amplification, nucleated cell counts were estimated. Some clones are missing from TCRdb's copy, which holds only in-frame ones; the method was immunoSEQ multiplex PCR. Clonal size and the V and J genes are those of that table, whereas D and trimming came from the DNA. The sample lists some 200,000 clones, about 80% occurring once.

The origin of this receptor is a human donor with acute or convalescent COVID-19. The donor label of this sample is uncertain. The sample comprised peripheral blood. The J gene is TRBJ2-1, the V gene TRBV6-6; 8 nucleotides line up with TRBD2. Here the CDR3 reads CASSYSGTSYNEQFF. CDR3 nucleotides: TGTGCCAGCAGTTACAGTGGGACTAGCTACAATGAGCAGTTCTTC.